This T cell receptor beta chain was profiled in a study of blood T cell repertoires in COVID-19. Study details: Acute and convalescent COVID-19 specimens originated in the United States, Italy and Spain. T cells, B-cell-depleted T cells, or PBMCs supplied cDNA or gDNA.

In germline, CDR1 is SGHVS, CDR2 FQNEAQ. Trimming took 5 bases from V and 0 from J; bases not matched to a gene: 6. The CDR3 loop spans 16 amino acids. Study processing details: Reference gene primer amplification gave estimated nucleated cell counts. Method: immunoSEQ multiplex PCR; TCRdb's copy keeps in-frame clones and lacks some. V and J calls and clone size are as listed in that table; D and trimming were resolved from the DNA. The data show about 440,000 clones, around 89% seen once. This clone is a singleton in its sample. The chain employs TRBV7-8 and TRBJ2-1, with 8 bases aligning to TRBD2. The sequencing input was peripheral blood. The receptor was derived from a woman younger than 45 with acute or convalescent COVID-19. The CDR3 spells CASSPIGTSSYNEQFF. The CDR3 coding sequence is TGTGCCAGCAGCCCAATTGGGACTAGCTCCTACAATGAGCAGTTCTTC.